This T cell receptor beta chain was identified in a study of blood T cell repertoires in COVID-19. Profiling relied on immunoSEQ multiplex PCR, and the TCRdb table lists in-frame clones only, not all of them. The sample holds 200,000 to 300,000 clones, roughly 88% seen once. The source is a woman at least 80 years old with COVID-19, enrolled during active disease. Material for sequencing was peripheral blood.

CDR3 bases: TGTGCCAGTAGGAAAGAGAGGGACAGGGGACATCAGCCCCAGCATTTT. As protein: CASRKERDRGHQPQHF. V and J are TRBV19 and TRBJ1-5; 10 positions agree with TRBD1. The CDR3 loop spans 16 amino acids. Trimming removed 6 bases from V and 5 bases from J; junction bases left unmatched: 10. CDR1 LNHDA and CDR2 SQIVND come from the germline V gene (reference sequence).